These T cell receptor beta chains were read from a single sample in a study of blood T cell repertoires in COVID-19. The repertoire was sequenced with immunoSEQ multiplex PCR; TCRdb's copy has only in-frame clones and lacks some. The sample yields roughly 53,000 clones, roughly nine tenths seen once. Sequencing was done on a sample of peripheral blood. The source is a man in his 60s with acute or convalescent COVID-19. Both conserved end residues are part of each CDR3. Fields, in order: V gene, D gene, clone size, J gene, CDR3 protein, CDR3 DNA. D genes are given only for firm matches. Part of the rows lack a size; the others show once, few, many or a class for expanded clones.

>TRBV3-1/TRBV3-2|-|-|TRBJ2-2
CASSLLTPTGELFF
TGTGCCAGCAGCCTCCTGACACCCACCGGGGAGCTGTTTTTT
>TRBV6-1|TRBD1|-|TRBJ1-3
CASSESGQRGNTIYF
TGTGCCAGCAGTGAATCGGGACAGCGTGGAAACACCATATATTTT
>TRBV18|-|-|TRBJ2-5
CASSSRGAQETQYF
TGTGCCAGCTCATCCCGGGGGGCCCAAGAGACCCAGTACTTC
>TRBV9|-|-|TRBJ1-2
CASSVVSGRANYGYTF
TGTGCCAGCAGCGTAGTAAGCGGGCGCGCTAACTATGGCTACACCTTC
>TRBV19|-|-|TRBJ1-5
CASSIVREIVPQHF
TGTGCCAGTAGTATAGTCAGGGAAATTGTGCCCCAGCATTTT
>TRBV7-9|-|-|TRBJ1-6
CASSLARDRSPLHF
TGTGCCAGCAGCTTAGCCAGGGATCGCTCACCCCTCCACTTT
>TRBV6-4|TRBD2|-|TRBJ2-1
CASSELAGAPEFF
TGTGCCAGCAGTGAACTAGCGGGGGCCCCGGAGTTCTTC
>TRBV5-1|-|-|TRBJ2-5
CASSLGAGAQETQYF
TGCGCCAGCAGCTTAGGGGCAGGGGCTCAAGAGACCCAGTACTTC
>TRBV21-1|-|-|TRBJ2-7
CAKYTSPWEQYF
TGTGCCAAATACACCTCCCCCTGGGAGCAGTACTTC
>TRBV3-1/TRBV3-2|-|-|TRBJ2-3
CASSQVSVSTDTQYF
TGTGCCAGCAGCCAAGTATCTGTTTCCACAGATACGCAGTATTTT
>TRBV3-1/TRBV3-2|-|-|TRBJ1-1
CASGPDTEAFF
TGTGCCAGCGGCCCCGACACTGAAGCTTTCTTT
>TRBV5-1|-|-|TRBJ1-5
CASSLKEGTQPQHF
TGCGCCAGCAGCTTGAAGGAGGGGACTCAGCCCCAGCATTTT
>TRBV7-2|-|-|TRBJ1-1
CASRYGGQAGRKAFF
TGTGCCAGCAGATACGGCGGCCAGGCTGGGAGGAAAGCTTTCTTT
>TRBV9|-|once|TRBJ1-2
CASSVGAGFNRGYTF
TGTGCCAGCAGCGTAGGTGCAGGGTTCAATCGGGGCTACACCTTC
>TRBV6-4|TRBD1|-|TRBJ1-1
CASSENTDRRNTEAFF
TGTGCCAGCAGTGAGAATACGGACAGGCGTAATACTGAAGCTTTCTTT
>TRBV24-1|-|-|TRBJ2-3
CATSDKRFDTQYF
TGTGCCACCAGTGATAAGCGTTTTGATACGCAGTATTTT
>TRBV30|TRBD1|-|TRBJ2-7
CAWNRGSSYEQYF
TGTGCCTGGAACAGGGGGAGCTCCTACGAGCAGTACTTC
>TRBV19|-|once|TRBJ2-2
CASSPVHTGELFF
TGTGCCAGTAGTCCCGTTCACACCGGGGAGCTGTTTTTT
>TRBV11-2|-|-|TRBJ2-5
CASSATGSVTETQYF
TGTGCCAGCAGCGCTACAGGGTCTGTCACGGAGACCCAGTACTTC
>TRBV7-9|-|-|TRBJ2-1
CASSPTGGSYNEQFF
TGTGCCAGCAGCCCTACAGGCGGCTCCTACAATGAGCAGTTCTTC
>TRBV5-1|TRBD1|-|TRBJ1-1
CASSLEGQGAGNTEAFF
TGCGCCAGCAGCTTGGAGGGACAGGGGGCGGGGAACACTGAAGCTTTCTTT
>TRBV3-1/TRBV3-2|TRBD1|-|TRBJ1-1
CASSQVITGVSEAFF
TGTGCCAGCAGCCAAGTCATAACAGGGGTAAGTGAAGCTTTCTTT
>TRBV7-9|TRBD1|-|TRBJ1-1
CASSPGQGSMNTEAFF
TGTGCCAGCAGCCCGGGACAGGGGTCCATGAACACTGAAGCTTTCTTT
>TRBV3-1/TRBV3-2|-|few|TRBJ1-6
CASSQGGRQGNSPLHF
TGTGCCAGCAGCCAAGGGGGGCGGCAGGGAAATTCACCCCTCCACTTT
>TRBV6-2/TRBV6-3|-|once|TRBJ2-5
CASSYSPSETQYF
TGTGCCAGCAGTTACTCCCCCTCGGAGACCCAGTACTTC
>TRBV10-1|-|-|TRBJ2-7
CASSRERGYEQYF
TGCGCCAGCAGTAGGGAAAGGGGATACGAGCAGTACTTC
>TRBV5-4|TRBD2|-|TRBJ2-2
CASSDSLGGGTGELFF
TGTGCCAGCAGCGACTCTCTTGGGGGGGGCACCGGGGAGCTGTTTTTT
>TRBV4-2|-|-|TRBJ1-3
CASSQDWDTFISGNTIYF
TGTGCCAGCAGCCAAGATTGGGACACCTTCATCTCTGGAAACACCATATATTTT
>TRBV18|TRBD1|-|TRBJ1-2
CASSPKSLQGSGYTF
TGTGCCAGCTCACCAAAGAGCTTACAGGGGAGTGGCTACACCTTC
>TRBV6-5|-|-|TRBJ1-2
CASSYSTDYGYTF
TGTGCCAGCAGTTATAGTACGGACTATGGCTACACCTTC
>TRBV5-6|-|medium-sized|TRBJ1-4
CASSLGLRATNEKLFF
TGTGCCAGCAGCTTGGGCCTCAGGGCAACTAATGAAAAACTGTTTTTT
>TRBV5-4|-|-|TRBJ2-3
CASSSGQFSVGTDTQYF
TGTGCCAGCAGCTCTGGTCAGTTTAGCGTTGGCACAGATACGCAGTATTTT
>TRBV6-5|TRBD2|-|TRBJ2-4
CASSPSGAKNIQYF
TGTGCCAGCAGTCCTAGCGGGGCCAAAAACATTCAGTACTTC
>TRBV19|-|-|TRBJ2-2
CASSTDRANTGELFF
TGTGCCAGTAGTACGGACAGAGCGAACACCGGGGAGCTGTTTTTT
>TRBV5-1|-|-|TRBJ2-7
CASSLTGASYEQYF
TGCGCCAGCAGCTTGACGGGAGCTTCCTACGAGCAGTACTTC
>TRBV5-1|-|-|TRBJ2-7
CASSLSGVIDEQYF
TGCGCCAGCAGCTTATCGGGTGTAATCGACGAGCAGTACTTC
>TRBV27|TRBD2|-|TRBJ2-7
CASSLKRGLPYEQYF
TGTGCCAGCAGTTTGAAGCGGGGCTTACCCTACGAGCAGTACTTC
>TRBV7-8|-|-|TRBJ1-2
CASSRQIDYGYTF
TGTGCCAGCAGCCGACAGATCGACTATGGCTACACCTTC
>TRBV19|TRBD1|-|TRBJ1-4
CASSMVGTVGEKLFF
TGTGCCAGTAGTATGGTTGGGACAGTAGGTGAAAAACTGTTTTTT
>TRBV6-1|-|-|TRBJ1-5
CASSDPGGGVKSQHF
TGTGCCAGCAGTGACCCGGGTGGCGGGGTAAAATCCCAGCATTTT
>TRBV5-1|TRBD1|once|TRBJ2-1
CASSSGTGAYNEQFF
TGCGCCAGCAGCTCCGGGACAGGGGCCTACAATGAGCAGTTCTTC
>TRBV10-2|TRBD2|-|TRBJ2-1
CASSAFLGLGDNEQFF
TGCGCCAGCAGTGCTTTTTTGGGACTAGGGGACAATGAGCAGTTCTTC
>TRBV20-1|-|-|TRBJ1-2
CSAFRQTGYTF
TGCAGTGCATTCCGACAGACTGGCTACACCTTC
>TRBV19|-|-|TRBJ1-1
CASTLRRDTEAFF
TGTGCCAGTACCCTAAGGCGGGACACTGAAGCTTTCTTT
>TRBV6-5|TRBD1|-|TRBJ2-3
CASRNPGGTDTQYF
TGTGCTAGCAGAAATCCAGGGGGAACAGATACGCAGTATTTT
>TRBV2|TRBD1|-|TRBJ1-1
CALRGDTEAFF
TGTGCCCTCAGGGGGGATACTGAAGCTTTCTTT
>TRBV6-5|-|-|TRBJ1-3
CASRIDSSGNTIYF
TGTGCCAGCAGGATTGACAGCTCTGGAAACACCATATATTTT
>TRBV10-3|-|-|TRBJ1-6
CAITEELTNSPLHF
TGTGCCATCACCGAGGAATTAACGAACTCACCCCTCCACTTT
>TRBV7-9|TRBD2|-|TRBJ2-1
CASSAGLPYYNEQFF
TGTGCCAGCAGCGCGGGACTACCCTACTACAATGAGCAGTTCTTC
>TRBV9|-|-|TRBJ2-3
CASSVVLSDTQYF
TGTGCCAGCAGCGTAGTCCTGTCAGATACGCAGTATTTT
>TRBV30|-|-|TRBJ2-2
CAWNGEGTGELFF
TGTGCCTGGAACGGGGAAGGCACCGGGGAGCTGTTTTTT
>TRBV14|-|once|TRBJ2-1
CASSQTKKRKKRTYNEQFF
TGTGCCAGCAGCCAAACAAAAAAAAGAAAGAAGCGGACCTACAATGAGCAGTTCTTC
>TRBV12-5|-|-|TRBJ1-2
CASGLAPSPYGYTF
TGTGCTAGTGGTTTGGCCCCTTCCCCCTATGGCTACACCTTC
>TRBV29-1|TRBD1|-|TRBJ1-2
CSAIRGLSNYGYTF
TGCAGCGCAATCAGGGGGTTAAGTAACTATGGCTACACCTTC
>TRBV9|-|-|TRBJ1-6
CASSVGGDSYNSPLHF
TGTGCCAGCAGCGTAGGGGGAGACTCCTATAATTCACCCCTCCACTTT
>TRBV7-9|TRBD2|-|TRBJ2-2
CASSGPGLARAGELFF
TGTGCCAGCAGCGGACCGGGACTAGCGCGGGCCGGGGAGCTGTTTTTT
>TRBV7-6|TRBD2|-|TRBJ2-3
CASSLGSGGALDTQYF
TGTGCCAGCAGCTTGGGTAGCGGGGGGGCCTTAGATACGCAGTATTTT
>TRBV5-1|-|once|TRBJ2-6
CASSPRTDSGANVLTF
TGCGCCAGCAGCCCGCGTACAGACTCTGGGGCCAACGTCCTGACTTTC
>TRBV11-1|-|-|TRBJ1-1
CASSSRRRNTEAFF
TGTGCCAGCAGCTCCAGGAGGAGGAACACTGAAGCTTTCTTT
>TRBV11-2|TRBD1|-|TRBJ2-7
CASSFGTENYEQYF
TGTGCCAGCAGCTTTGGGACAGAAAATTACGAGCAGTACTTC